This T cell receptor (beta chain) was recovered during a study of T-cell memory formation after mild COVID-19. Study details: In these data, TCR clusters were largely donor specific. Whole-study findings and limits: Among CD4+ contracting clones, most were CM and EM, and CD8+ ones EMRA.

As concerns this clonotype: Its antigen is unidentified.

Constant-segment primers served in 5'RACE that generated TCR alpha and TCR beta cDNA libraries bearing sample barcodes and UMIs. One entry per CDR3 protein, called by TCRdb with MiXCR from the 5' RACE reads. The data hold some 450,000 distinct CDR3 sequences, with roughly 18% observed a single time. Per germline, CDR1 SGHDT and CDR2 YYEEEE. V lost 4 bases to trimming and J lost 2 bases, with 10 bases between them. This CDR3 comprises 15 residues. This TCR derives from a man aged 18-30 years who had mild COVID-19 (a few samples of this study predate the infection). Cell type and time point are not known. This rearrangement joins TRBV5-6 to TRBJ2-6, with TRBD1 as a possible D gene (5 bases). Source material: PBMCs or a T cell subset sorted from them (not recorded which). CDR3 nucleotide sequence: TGTGCCAGCAGCATCTCAGGGCCTGGGGCCAACGTCCTGACTTTC. Translation gives CASSISGPGANVLTF. The whole variable domain, filled in from reference TRBV5-6 and TRBJ2-6, reads DAGVTQSPTHLIKTRGQQVTLRCSPKSGHDTVSWYQQALGQGPQFIFQYYEEEERQRGNFPDRFSGHQFPNYSSELNVNALLLGDSALYLCASSISGPGANVLTFGAGSRLTVL.